The 24 T cell receptor beta chains presented below share a single source sample, sequenced in a study of blood T cell repertoires in COVID-19. Sequencing was performed with immunoSEQ multiplex PCR; in TCRdb, only in-frame clones are kept and a portion is missing. This table has roughly 230,000 clones, 80% to 90% appearing once. Specimen: PBMCs or T cells enriched from blood (not recorded which). The receptors derive from a man between 25 and 39 years old in a cohort exposed to, infected with or recovered from COVID-19 (not recorded which).

The chain is built from TRBV28 and TRBJ1-1; perhaps TRBD1 as D (6 bases). Trimming took 8 bases from V and 1 from J, leaving 20 bases between them. Per germline, CDR1 MDHEN and CDR2 SYDVKM. The CDR3 extends over 16 amino acids. In DNA, the CDR3 is TGTGCCAGCGGACTACGGGGGGCCCGGGGGAACACTGAAGCTTTCTTT. Residues: CASGLRGARGNTEAFF.

V is TRBV27 and J is TRBJ1-6, with 8 bases aligning to TRBD1. With V trimmed by 4 bases and J by 9 bases, 14 bases remained unmatched. The CDR3 loop spans 17 amino acids. Germline values: CDR1 MNHEY, CDR2 SMNVEV (reference sequence). CDR3 in amino acids: CASSSAGGSAQGSPLHF. The CDR3 nucleotides are TGTGCCAGCAGTTCCGCAGGGGGCTCTGCTCAGGGTTCACCCCTCCACTTT.

The chain carries TRBV5-6 and TRBJ2-1; D is uncertain. Germline V lookup: CDR1 SGHDT, CDR2 YYEEEE. The CDR3 sequence is 14 residues long. V was cut by 0 bases and J by 1 base, with 5 bases left in between. The CDR3 bases are TGTGCCAGCAGCTTGGGGCCTTCCTACAATGAGCAGTTCTTC. This codes for CASSLGPSYNEQFF.

V is TRBV5-4 and J is TRBJ1-4, with a possible D match to TRBD1 (6 bases). CDR3 length: 14 residues. CDR1 SGHNT and CDR2 YYREEE come from the germline V gene (reference sequence). The V end lost 4 bases, the J end lost 4 bases, and 11 bases lay between the germline ends. CDR3 in amino acids: CASSVPGDNEKLFF. As DNA, the CDR3 is TGTGCCAGCAGCGTCCCAGGGGATAATGAAAAACTGTTTTTT.

The rearrangement uses TRBV25-1 and TRBJ1-2; D ambiguous. Germline CDR1 reads MGHDK; CDR2 reads SYGVNS. The CDR3 consists of 14 residues. V was shortened by 4 bases and J by 8 bases, with 17 bases between the two germline ends. The CDR3 DNA sequence: TGTGCCAGCAGTGCCCGGGTCAGCCATCAGGGCTACACCTTC. Translated: CASSARVSHQGYTF.

The chain carries TRBV11-2 and TRBJ2-1, with 13 bases that match TRBD2. The CDR3 has 15 residues. Germline lookup yields CDR1 SGHAT and CDR2 FQNNGV. Unmatched junction bases numbered 7, after V lost 5 bases and J lost 9 bases. The CDR3 coding sequence is TGTGCCAGCAGCCGCGGACTAGCGGGAGAGGGTGAGCAGTTCTTC. Translating it yields CASSRGLAGEGEQFF.

The rearrangement links TRBV28 to TRBJ1-2; D remains unclear. Germline V gene sequence: CDR1 MDHEN, CDR2 SYDVKM. The germline V and J ends were trimmed by 2 bases and 4 bases, with 8 bases remaining between them. CDR3 size: 13 residues. CDR3 bases: TGTGCCAGCAGTTTAGCGGTTAGCTATGGCTACACCTTC. Amino acid sequence: CASSLAVSYGYTF.

The J gene is TRBJ2-3, the V gene TRBV7-2; 10 nucleotides agree with TRBD1. The germline CDR1 and CDR2 sequences are SGHTA and FQGNSA. The CDR3 runs 16 residues. V gave up 5 bases and J gave up 2 bases; unmatched junction bases: 7. CDR3 DNA sequence: TGTGCCAGCAGCCCTGGACAGGGGGTAACCACAGATACGCAGTATTTT. Translated: CASSPGQGVTTDTQYF.

This chain uses TRBV10-2 with TRBJ1-5; 8 bases agree with TRBD1. CDR3 length: 17 residues. With 4 bases clipped from V and 4 bases from J, the junction kept 12 bases outside the gene matches. In germline, CDR1 is WSHSY, CDR2 SAAADI. CDR3 residues: CASSGHMSRDRNQPQHF. Here the CDR3 DNA reads TGCGCCAGCAGTGGGCACATGTCCCGGGACAGGAATCAGCCCCAGCATTTT.

The chain is built from TRBV18 and TRBJ2-7, with D tentatively TRBD1 (5 bases). The ends were cut back, 0 bases at V and 0 bases at J, with 12 bases in the middle. This CDR3 comprises 16 residues. The germline V gene has CDR1 KGHSH and CDR2 LQKENI. CDR3: CASSPPQGKSSYEQYF. The DNA for the CDR3 is TGTGCCAGCTCACCACCGCAGGGAAAGAGCTCCTACGAGCAGTACTTC.

The V call is TRBV24-1, the J call TRBJ2-2, with 9 bases aligning to TRBD2. After removal of 6 bases from V and 6 bases from J, the junction contained 10 bases not matched to a gene. This CDR3 spans 16 amino acids. Germline CDR1 KGHDR, CDR2 SFDVKD. This CDR3 reads CATSRPSGIGAGELFF. The CDR3 bases are TGTGCCACCAGTAGACCTAGCGGGATCGGCGCCGGGGAGCTGTTTTTT.

The chain employs TRBV7-6 and TRBJ1-2, with D possibly being TRBD1 (5 bases). Germline V lookup: CDR1 SGHVS, CDR2 FNYEAQ. The CDR3 spans 15 residues. V lost 5 bases and J 4 bases, leaving 17 bases between the germline ends. The CDR3 sequence is CASSLGGEKLYGYTF. The CDR3, as DNA: TGTGCCAGCAGCCTCGGGGGAGAAAAGCTCTATGGCTACACCTTC.

The chain uses TRBV5-6 and TRBJ1-5; 9 nucleotides match TRBD1. The CDR3 totals 17 residues. Per the germline V gene, CDR1 is SGHDT and CDR2 is YYEEEE. Trimming at V came to 3 bases and at J to 4 bases, leaving 11 bases not matched to a gene. CDR3 amino acids: CASSSTGTGQGNQPQHF. The CDR3 nucleotides are TGTGCCAGCAGCTCCACCGGGACAGGGCAGGGGAATCAGCCCCAGCATTTT. The entire variable domain, with the rest obtained from reference TRBV5-6 and TRBJ1-5, is as follows: DAGVTQSPTHLIKTRGQQVTLRCSPKSGHDTVSWYQQALGQGPQFIFQYYEEEERQRGNFPDRFSGHQFPNYSSELNVNALLLGDSALYLCASSSTGTGQGNQPQHFGDGTRLSIL.

This chain links TRBV10-3 with TRBJ2-6; possible D gene TRBD2, 5 bases. Trimming stripped 3 bases from V and 2 bases from J, with 8 bases between. Germline values: CDR1 ENHRY, CDR2 SYGVKD. The CDR3 is 15 amino acids. The CDR3 nucleotides are TGTGCCATCAGTGATTCGGGAACTGGGGCCAACGTCCTGACTTTC. Its translation is CAISDSGTGANVLTF.

The genes are TRBV3-1 (or the pseudogene TRBV3-2) and TRBJ1-3; D unresolved. This CDR3 has 13 residues. Germline V CDR1 and CDR2: LGHDT, YNNKEL (reference sequence). Trimming shortened V by 2 bases and J by 4 bases, and 6 bases separated the two germline ends. The CDR3 bases are TGTGCCAGCAGCCAACCTGCGGGAAACACCATATATTTT. Protein: CASSQPAGNTIYF.

The chain joins TRBV9 to TRBJ2-1, with 7 bases fitting TRBD2. The CDR3 runs 17 residues. Germline loops: CDR1 SGDLS, CDR2 YYNGEE. V lost 4 bases, J lost 2 bases, and 12 bases stayed unmatched. The DNA for the CDR3 is TGTGCCAGCAGCCCAAGTGGGAGCGGGGCGACCTACAATGAGCAGTTCTTC. This codes for CASSPSGSGATYNEQFF. Full variable domain (rest looked up from reference TRBV9 and TRBJ2-1): DSGVTQTPKHLITATGQRVTLRCSPRSGDLSVYWYQQSLDQGLQFLIQYYNGEERAKGNILERFSAQQFPDLHSELNLSSLELGDSALYFCASSPSGSGATYNEQFFGPGTRLTVL.

The chain uses TRBV11-2 and TRBJ1-1; 8 bases are shared with TRBD1. The CDR3 has 13 residues. V shed 2 bases and J 7 bases; nucleotides not matched to a gene: 3. Germline V gene sequence: CDR1 SGHAT, CDR2 FQNNGV. CDR3 protein: CASSLTTGGEAFF. The CDR3 DNA is TGTGCCAGCAGCTTAACTACAGGGGGTGAAGCTTTCTTT.

V and J are TRBV19 and TRBJ1-5, with D maybe TRBD1 (5 bases). CDR1 is LNHDA, CDR2 SQIVND, per germline (reference sequence). The CDR3 extends over 14 amino acids. Between the trimmed V and J ends, which lost 6 bases and 3 bases, there was a span of 12 bases. CDR3 region: CASRQRQNNQPQHF. The CDR3 nucleotides are TGTGCCAGTAGACAGAGACAGAACAATCAGCCCCAGCATTTT.

This clone has a single count. The J gene is TRBJ1-1, the V gene TRBV7-9; 7 positions agree with TRBD1. The CDR3 covers 15 residues. The junction had 13 bases not matched to a gene; V was cut back by 5 bases and J by 7 bases. The germline V gene has CDR1 SEHNR and CDR2 FQNEAQ (reference sequence). CDR3 residues: CASSVDRVVLGEAFF. Here the CDR3 DNA reads TGTGCCAGCAGCGTTGACAGGGTTGTTCTAGGTGAAGCTTTCTTT.

The chain recombines TRBV19 with TRBJ1-1; D is unclear. V was shortened by 5 bases and J by 0 bases, with 10 bases between the two germline ends. The germline V gene has CDR1 LNHDA and CDR2 SQIVND (reference sequence). The CDR3 consists of 14 residues. The CDR3, as DNA: TGTGCCAGTAGTCCCCGGGTTATGAACACTGAAGCTTTCTTT. Translation: CASSPRVMNTEAFF.

The V call is TRBV28, the J call TRBJ1-2; TRBD1 is a possible D gene (6 bases). The ends were cut back, 6 bases at V and 0 bases at J, with 14 bases in the middle. The CDR3 is 15 residues long. Germline V gene sequence: CDR1 MDHEN, CDR2 SYDVKM. CDR3 nucleotides: TGTGCCAGCAGACTCATTGGGGGCACTAACTATGGCTACACCTTC. This codes for CASRLIGGTNYGYTF.

The chain has TRBV4-3 and TRBJ1-5; 8 bases fit TRBD1. J was trimmed by 9 bases and V by 3 bases; bases with no gene match: 10. The CDR3 is 15 residues long. Germline values: CDR1 LGHNA, CDR2 YSLEER. The CDR3 region has the DNA TGCGCCAGCAGCCAGACAGGGGAGGGGGGTTGGCCCCAGCATTTT. This sequence encodes CASSQTGEGGWPQHF.

This rearrangement joins TRBV7-2 to TRBJ2-7, with TRBD1 identical over 7 bases. The CDR3 has 18 residues. Germline-derived CDR1 and CDR2 are SGHTA and FQGNSA. J was trimmed by 6 bases and V by 2 bases; bases with no gene match: 19. The CDR3 sequence: CASSLFGHGQVSLGEQYF. The CDR3 DNA reads TGTGCCAGCAGCTTATTTGGCCATGGACAGGTCTCTCTGGGCGAGCAGTACTTC. Full variable domain (outside the CDR3, taken from reference TRBV7-2 and TRBJ2-7): GAGVSQSPSNKVTEKGKDVELRCDPISGHTALYWYRQSLGQGLEFLIYFQGNSAPDKSGLPSDRFSAERTGGSVSTLTIQRTQQEDSAVYLCASSLFGHGQVSLGEQYFGPGTRLTVT.

In this sample, this clone turned up a few times. The CDR3 DNA reads as TGTGCCAGCAGCTCGTCACAGGGGTATGGCTACACCTTC. Translating it yields CASSSSQGYGYTF. The genes are TRBV7-6 and TRBJ1-2; 7 bases are shared with TRBD1. The CDR3 runs 13 residues. The J segment lost 5 bases and the V segment lost 4 bases, leaving 4 bases of the junction unmatched. CDR1 is SGHVS, CDR2 FNYEAQ, per germline.